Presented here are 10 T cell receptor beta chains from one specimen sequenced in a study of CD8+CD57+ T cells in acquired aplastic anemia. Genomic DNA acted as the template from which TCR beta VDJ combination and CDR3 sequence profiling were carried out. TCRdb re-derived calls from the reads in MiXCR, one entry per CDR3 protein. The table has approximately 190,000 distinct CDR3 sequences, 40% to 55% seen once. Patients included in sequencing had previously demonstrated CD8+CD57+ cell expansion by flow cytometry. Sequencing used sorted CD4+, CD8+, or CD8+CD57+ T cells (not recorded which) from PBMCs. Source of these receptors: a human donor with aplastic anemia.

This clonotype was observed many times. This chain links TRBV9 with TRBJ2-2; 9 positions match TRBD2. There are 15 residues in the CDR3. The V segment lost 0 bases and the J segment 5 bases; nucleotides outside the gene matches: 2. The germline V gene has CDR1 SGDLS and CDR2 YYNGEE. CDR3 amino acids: CASSVDSGRTGELFF. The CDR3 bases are TGTGCCAGCAGCGTAGATAGCGGGAGAACCGGGGAGCTGTTTTTT.

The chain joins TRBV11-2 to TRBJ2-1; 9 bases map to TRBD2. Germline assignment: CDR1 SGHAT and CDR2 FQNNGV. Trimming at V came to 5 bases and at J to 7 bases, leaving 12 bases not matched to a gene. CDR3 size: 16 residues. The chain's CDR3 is CASSGGAGGQANEQFF. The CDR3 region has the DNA TGTGCCAGCAGCGGCGGTGCGGGGGGGCAGGCAAATGAGCAGTTCTTC.

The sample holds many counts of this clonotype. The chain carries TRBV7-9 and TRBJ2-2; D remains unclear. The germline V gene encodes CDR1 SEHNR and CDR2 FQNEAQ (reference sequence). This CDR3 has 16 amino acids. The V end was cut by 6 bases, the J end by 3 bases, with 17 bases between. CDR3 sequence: CASSPDLRSDTGELFF. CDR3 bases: TGTGCCAGCAGTCCCGACCTACGCTCGGACACCGGGGAGCTGTTTTTT.

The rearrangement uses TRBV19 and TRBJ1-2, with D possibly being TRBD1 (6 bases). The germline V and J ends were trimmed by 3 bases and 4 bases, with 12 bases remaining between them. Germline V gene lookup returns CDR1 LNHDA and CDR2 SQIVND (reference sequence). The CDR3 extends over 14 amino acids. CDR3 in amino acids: CASSMVRDIYGYTF. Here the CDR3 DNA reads TGTGCCAGTAGTATGGTGAGGGACATCTATGGCTACACCTTC.

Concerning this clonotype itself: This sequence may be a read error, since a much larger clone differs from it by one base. The CDR3 reads CASSQYAEGGEQYF. The CDR3 bases are TGTGCCAGCAGCCAATACGCGGAGGGGGGCGAGCAGTACTTC. This chain connects TRBV6-1 to TRBJ2-7; D is possibly TRBD1 or TRBD2 (6 bases each). The germline CDR1 and CDR2 sequences are MNHNS and SASEGT. CDR3 size: 14 residues. V shed 6 bases and J shed 6 bases, with 18 bases lying between them.

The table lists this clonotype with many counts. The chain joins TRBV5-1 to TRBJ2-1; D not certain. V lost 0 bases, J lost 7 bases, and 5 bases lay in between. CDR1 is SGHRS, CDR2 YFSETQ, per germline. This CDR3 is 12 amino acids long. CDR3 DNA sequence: TGCGCCAGCAGCTTGGAGAGGAATGAGCAGTTCTTC. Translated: CASSLERNEQFF.

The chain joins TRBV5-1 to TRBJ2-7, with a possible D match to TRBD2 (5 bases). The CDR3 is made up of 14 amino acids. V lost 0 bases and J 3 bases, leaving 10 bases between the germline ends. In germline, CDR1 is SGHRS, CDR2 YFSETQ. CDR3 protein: CASSLGRVVYEQYF. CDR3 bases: TGCGCCAGCAGCTTGGGGCGGGTGGTCTACGAGCAGTACTTC.

CDR3 DNA: TGTGCCAGCAGCGTAGGGGGGGCGTCACCCCTCCACTTT. Translated: CASSVGGASPLHF. This sequence joins TRBV12-3 or TRBV12-4 and TRBJ1-6; TRBD1 might be the D (6 bases). The CDR3 length is 13 residues. The V and J ends lost 6 bases and 10 bases respectively, with 13 bases between them.

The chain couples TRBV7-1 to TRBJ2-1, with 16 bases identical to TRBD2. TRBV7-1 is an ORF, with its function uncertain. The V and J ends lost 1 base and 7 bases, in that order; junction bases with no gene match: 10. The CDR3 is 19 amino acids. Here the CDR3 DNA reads TGTGCCAGCAGCTCAGTTACCTCCGGGACTAGCGGGGGGGCTAATGAGCAGTTCTTC. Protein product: CASSSVTSGTSGGANEQFF.

CDR3 nucleotide sequence: TGTGCCAGCAAGGTTGAGGGCAATCAGCCCCAGCATTTT. Translating it yields CASKVEGNQPQHF. The V gene is TRBV2, the J gene TRBJ1-5; D not resolved. This CDR3 has 13 amino acids. V was trimmed by 7 bases and J by 2 bases, leaving 9 bases between them. Germline CDR1 and CDR2: SNHLY and FYNNEI.